This is a list of T cell receptor beta chains from one sample in a study of blood T cell repertoires in COVID-19. The repertoire was sequenced with immunoSEQ multiplex PCR; TCRdb's copy has only in-frame clones and lacks some. The repertoire holds hundreds of thousands of clones, with 87% as singletons. The sequencing sample was made of PBMCs or T cells enriched from blood (not recorded which). These receptors were collected from a young woman who had recovered from COVID-19. Both conserved end residues are part of each CDR3. The D gene is left open where the match is weak. Clone size is given for some rows only: seen once, a few or many times, or a class if the clone is expanded.

NA | NA | TRBJ1-1 | 14 | TRBV5-1 | CASSLVGRDVEAFF | TGCGCCAGCAGCTTGGTAGGCAGGGATGTTGAAGCTTTCTTT
NA | TRBD2 | TRBJ2-2 | 17 | TRBV7-3 | CASSRLAGGQNTGELFF | TGTGCCAGCAGCCGACTAGCGGGGGGCCAGAACACCGGGGAGCTGTTTTTT
NA | NA | TRBJ2-3 | 13 | TRBV19 | CASSKGHTDTQYF | TGTGCCAGTAGTAAAGGACACACAGATACGCAGTATTTT
NA | NA | TRBJ1-2 | 13 | TRBV5-4 | CASSPDHNYGYTF | TGTGCCAGCAGCCCAGATCATAACTATGGCTACACCTTC
NA | TRBD1 | TRBJ1-3 | 14 | TRBV5-6 | CASSSGGYGNTIYF | TGTGCCAGCAGCTCAGGGGGCTATGGAAACACCATATATTTT
once | NA | TRBJ2-3 | 12 | TRBV6-2/TRBV6-3 | CASSYREHTQYF | TGTGCCAGCAGTTACCGGGAACATACGCAGTATTTT
NA | NA | TRBJ1-2 | 14 | TRBV4-1 | CASTPIDLRGGYTF | TGCGCCAGCACCCCCATCGACCTTAGAGGGGGCTACACCTTC
few | NA | TRBJ1-2 | 16 | TRBV6-2/TRBV6-3 | CASSYAPPAIGYGYTF | TGTGCCAGCAGTTACGCCCCTCCGGCGATCGGGTATGGCTACACCTTC
NA | TRBD1 | TRBJ2-5 | 12 | TRBV30 | CAWSPRGQGQYF | TGTGCCTGGAGTCCCCGGGGACAGGGACAGTACTTC
NA | NA | TRBJ1-2 | 13 | TRBV27 | CASRFRGLDGYTF | TGTGCCAGCAGATTTAGGGGGTTGGATGGCTACACCTTC
few | NA | TRBJ1-5 | 13 | TRBV6-5 | CASSYVKNQPQHF | TGTGCCAGCAGTTACGTCAAAAATCAGCCCCAGCATTTT
NA | NA | TRBJ2-1 | 15 | TRBV24-1 | CATSGFADSYNEQFF | TGTGCCACCAGTGGTTTCGCGGATTCCTACAATGAGCAGTTCTTC
once | NA | TRBJ1-4 | 15 | TRBV27 | CASSKGDPTNEKLFF | TGTGCCAGCAGTAAGGGGGATCCAACTAATGAAAAACTGTTTTTT
once | NA | TRBJ1-4 | 15 | TRBV19 | CASSAGQSLNEKLFF | TGTGCCAGTAGTGCCGGACAGAGCTTAAATGAAAAACTGTTTTTT
NA | TRBD2 | TRBJ2-3 | 16 | TRBV4-1 | CASSPLQAGGTDTQYF | TGCGCCAGCAGCCCGCTTCAAGCGGGGGGCACAGATACGCAGTATTTT
once | NA | TRBJ1-5 | 14 | TRBV27 | CASSLSGVGQPQHF | TGTGCCAGCAGTTTATCCGGGGTGGGTCAGCCCCAGCATTTT
NA | NA | TRBJ1-1 | 13 | TRBV27 | CASSLRVSVEAFF | TGTGCCAGCAGTTTGAGGGTATCGGTTGAAGCTTTCTTT
NA | NA | TRBJ2-7 | 13 | TRBV2 | CASSDYSTYEQYF | TGTGCCAGCAGTGATTACAGCACCTACGAGCAGTACTTC
NA | TRBD2 | TRBJ2-7 | 15 | TRBV25-1 | CASSDSASGPYEQYF | TGTGCCAGCAGTGACTCCGCTAGCGGCCCCTACGAGCAGTACTTC
NA | TRBD1 | TRBJ1-6 | 14 | TRBV25-1 | CASTGQGYNSPLHF | TGTGCCAGCACGGGACAGGGATATAATTCACCCCTCCACTTT
once | NA | TRBJ1-1 | 13 | TRBV30 | CAWSRTAFVEAFF | TGTGCCTGGAGTCGGACAGCCTTTGTTGAAGCTTTCTTT
NA | TRBD1 | TRBJ2-2 | 17 | TRBV5-4 | CASSLAGGQAGTGELFF | TGTGCCAGCAGCTTGGCCGGGGGACAGGCTGGGACCGGGGAGCTGTTTTTT
few | NA | TRBJ2-7 | 14 | TRBV27 | CATNPGTPPYEQYF | TGTGCCACCAATCCCGGGACACCCCCCTACGAGCAGTACTTC
NA | TRBD1 | TRBJ1-1 | 12 | TRBV6-2/TRBV6-3 | CASSYTTGKAFF | TGTGCCAGCAGTTACACGACAGGGAAAGCTTTCTTT
once | TRBD1 | TRBJ2-7 | 14 | TRBV7-8 | CASKGPQQGSEQYF | TGTGCCTCCAAGGGTCCCCAACAGGGGTCCGAGCAGTACTTC
NA | TRBD1 | TRBJ1-6 | 14 | TRBV6-2/TRBV6-3 | CASSRQGVNSPLHF | TGTGCCAGCAGTAGACAGGGGGTTAATTCACCCCTCCACTTT
NA | NA | TRBJ1-2 | 13 | TRBV9 | CASSVGGSDGYTF | TGTGCCAGCAGCGTAGGAGGGTCTGATGGCTACACCTTC